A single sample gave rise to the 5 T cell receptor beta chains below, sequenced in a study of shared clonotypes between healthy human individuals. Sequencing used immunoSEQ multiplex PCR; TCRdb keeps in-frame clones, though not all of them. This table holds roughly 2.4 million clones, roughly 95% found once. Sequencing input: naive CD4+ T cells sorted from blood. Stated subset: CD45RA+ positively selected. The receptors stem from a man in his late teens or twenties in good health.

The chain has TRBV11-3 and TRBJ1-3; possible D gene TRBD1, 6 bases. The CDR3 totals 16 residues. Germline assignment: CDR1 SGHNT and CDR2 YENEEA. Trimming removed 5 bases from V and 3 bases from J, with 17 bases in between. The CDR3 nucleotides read TGTGCCAGCAGCCCAGGAGGGGGGCGCCGTGGAAACACCATATATTTT. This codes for CASSPGGGRRGNTIYF. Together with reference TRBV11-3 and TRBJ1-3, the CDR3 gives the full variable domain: EAGVVQSPRYKIIEKKQPVAFWCNPISGHNTLYWYLQNLGQGPELLIRYENEEAVDDSQLPKDRFSAERLKGVDSTLKIQPAELGDSAVYLCASSPGGGRRGNTIYFGEGSWLTVV.

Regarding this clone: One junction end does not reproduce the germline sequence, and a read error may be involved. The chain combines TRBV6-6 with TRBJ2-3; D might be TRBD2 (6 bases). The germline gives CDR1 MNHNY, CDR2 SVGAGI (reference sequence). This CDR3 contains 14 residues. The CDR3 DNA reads TGTGCCAGCACTTACTGGGAGGTGGGAGATACGCAGTATTTT. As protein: CASTYWEVGDTQYF.

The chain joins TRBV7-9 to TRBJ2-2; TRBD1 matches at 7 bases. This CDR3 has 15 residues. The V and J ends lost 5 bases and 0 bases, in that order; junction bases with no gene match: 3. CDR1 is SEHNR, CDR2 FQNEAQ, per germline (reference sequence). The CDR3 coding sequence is TGTGCCAGCAGCGTGACAGGGACGAACACCGGGGAGCTGTTTTTT. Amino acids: CASSVTGTNTGELFF.

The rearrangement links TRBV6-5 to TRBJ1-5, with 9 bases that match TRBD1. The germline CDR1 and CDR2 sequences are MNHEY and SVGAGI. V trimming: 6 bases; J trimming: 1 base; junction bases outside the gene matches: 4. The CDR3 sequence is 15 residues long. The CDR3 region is CASSSGTGSNQPQHF. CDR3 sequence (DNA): TGTGCCAGCAGCTCCGGGACAGGGAGCAATCAGCCCCAGCATTTT.

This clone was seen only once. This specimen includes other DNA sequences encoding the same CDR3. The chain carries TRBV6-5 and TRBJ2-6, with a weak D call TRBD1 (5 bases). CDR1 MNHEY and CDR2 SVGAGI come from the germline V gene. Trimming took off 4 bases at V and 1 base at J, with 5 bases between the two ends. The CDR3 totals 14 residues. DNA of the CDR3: TGTGCCAGCAGTTCAGGGTCTGGGGCCAACGTCCTGACTTTC. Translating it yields CASSSGSGANVLTF.